This T cell receptor (beta chain) originates from a study of shared clonotypes between healthy human individuals (dated by TCRdb to 2020 to 2021). A note on the overall study: The cohort included three men and a couple of women between 18 and 49 years of age. Blood TCR repertoires of roughly five healthy adults were deeply sequenced to estimate repertoire size and the extent of clonotype sharing between individuals. Libraries were prepared and TCR repertoires were sequenced by different laboratories using diverse techniques, in order to increase sequencing depth and limit assay-specific biases. Leukapheresis yielded between about 0.85 and 9.5 billion PBMCs per donor. General findings and caveats noted by the study authors: Only blood was sampled, and tissue TCR repertoires likely differ from those in blood. The small number of donors limited the genetic and exposure-history diversity represented. Pairwise subsampling indicated that sequencing depth was expected to affect the degree of clonotype sharing among donors.

Donors were healthy HIV-negative adults with no recently reported acute infections or vaccinations. Every donor was a Caucasian adult living in Nashville, Tennessee, USA. For unsorted samples, around 85 million PBMCs were counted, and genomic DNA was extracted using the QIAamp DNA Blood Mini kit. Blood was collected by leukapheresis, and PBMCs were isolated by Ficoll-Histopaque density gradient centrifugation and then cryopreserved in liquid nitrogen vapor phase. Using the deep immunoSEQ assay, multiplex PCR amplified TCR CDR3 regions from genomic DNA. Extracted genomic DNA from each cell subset was distributed evenly across all wells of several immunoSEQ 96-well plates, and each plate was treated as a replicate. Each replicate PCR for unsorted PBMC received around 330 ng genomic DNA, equal to about 30,000 T cell genomes. Genomic DNA from unsorted PBMC was sequenced over ten immunoSEQ deep assay plates. Purified libraries were quantified with a Qubit 3.0 fluorometer, sized on a Bioanalyzer 2100, and re-quantified with the KAPA Library Quantification kit. Every immunoSEQ 96-well plate was sequenced on a separate single-read 150-cycle Illumina NextSeq 550 flow cell. In the authors' own workflow: Because only junctional sequences without quality scores were contained in the immunoSEQ output, filtering matching that applied to full-length reads could not be performed. Sequences were annotated with PyIR, a Python wrapper for IgBLAST v1.9, using IMGT germline references to assign V/J genes and CDR3. Reads were removed for weak V/J assignments (E-value above 1e-6), missing CDR3, stop codons, out-of-frame junctions, or ambiguous translated residues. V3J clonotypes were defined as sequences sharing an identical inferred V gene, J gene, and CDR3 amino acid sequence. Percentage overlap between repertoires was calculated by dividing the number of shared unique clonotypes by the size of the smaller repertoire. Repertoire richness was assessed with RTK rarefaction, the Chao1 estimator, and Recon v2.1 estimates of unobserved clonotypes. The source is immuneACCESS, and TCRdb retained only in-frame sequences with V and J called. Part of the clones is not carried over; for the studies checked, unresolved V genes explain less than half of this, and the remainder is unexplained. That table is the source of V, J and clone size, and D and trimming were worked out from the DNA. The sample table shows fewer than 600,000 clones, and 60% to 80% are seen once. Jointly, the top ten make up about 12% of the sample.

In its sample, this clone was seen many times. Its cognate antigen has yet to be identified. No much larger clone is present one base from it, and per-base qualities are unavailable. Looking up the germline V gene yields CDR1 MGHRA and CDR2 YSYEKL. V loses 0 bases of germline sequence and J loses 5 bases, and the interval between the two ends is 10 bases. The CDR3, cysteine through phenylalanine, is 14 amino acids long. Just CDR3 DNA is preserved here, 42 bases in frame from base 1. The clonotype originates from a woman in her forties in good health. Some clones in this sample may be carry-over from other donors' samples. The specimen sequenced was PBMCs. The rearranged chain carries TRBV4-1 and TRBJ2-5, and perhaps TRBD2 as D gene, on 7 matching bases. The nucleotide sequence reads TGCGCCAGCAGCCAAGATGGGGGGGCGGAGACCCAGTACTTC. Translated, it gives CASSQDGGAETQYF.